This T cell receptor beta chain was obtained from a study of T cell changes during pregnancy in multiple sclerosis. This CDR3 has 12 residues. From germline, CDR1 is MNHNY and CDR2 SVGAGI (reference sequence). V shed 1 base and J shed 11 bases, with 11 bases lying between them. The table came from immunoSEQ multiplex PCR; TCRdb's copy has only in-frame clones and leaves some out. The table shows some 66,000 clones, with more than 85% occurring only once. The chain couples TRBV6-6 to TRBJ1-1; D is uncertain. The sample in question was CD8+ T cells from peripheral blood mononuclear cells, obtained before pregnancy. The source of this sequence is a female donor with multiple sclerosis, enrolled in a pregnancy study. The CDR3 is CASSYWPEVAFF. CDR3 nucleotide sequence: TGTGCCAGCAGTTACTGGCCCGAGGTTGCTTTCTTT.